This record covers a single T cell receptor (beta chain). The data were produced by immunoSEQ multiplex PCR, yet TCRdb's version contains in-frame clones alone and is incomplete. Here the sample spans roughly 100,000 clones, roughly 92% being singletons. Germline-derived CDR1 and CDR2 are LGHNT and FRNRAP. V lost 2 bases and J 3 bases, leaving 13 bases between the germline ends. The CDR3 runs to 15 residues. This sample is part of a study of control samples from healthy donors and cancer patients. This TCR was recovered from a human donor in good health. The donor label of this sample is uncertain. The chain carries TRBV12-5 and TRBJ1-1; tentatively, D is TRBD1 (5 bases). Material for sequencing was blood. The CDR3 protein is CASGLYGVGDTEAFF. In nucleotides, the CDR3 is TGTGCTAGTGGTTTGTATGGGGTGGGGGACACTGAAGCTTTCTTT.